These 4 T cell receptor beta chains came from one sample sequenced in a study of cytomegalovirus exposure and HLA in healthy donors. A multiplex PCR was run with 60 Vbeta primers and 13 Jbeta primers. Assay: immunoSEQ multiplex PCR; the TCRdb copy retains only in-frame clones and omits some. The sample includes over 130,000 clones, about 60% seen only once; the top ten take 5.5% to 9%. The source material was PBMCs. These receptors all come from a woman aged 55-75 years in good health and CMV-seropositive.

V and J are TRBV7-8 and TRBJ2-1, with D perhaps TRBD2 (6 bases). V gave up 6 bases and J gave up 2 bases, with 14 bases separating them. The germline V gene has CDR1 SGHVS and CDR2 FQNEAQ. The CDR3 contains 15 residues. This chain's CDR3 is CASSIRESTYNEQFF. The CDR3 DNA reads TGTGCCAGCAGTATTCGGGAGTCTACCTACAATGAGCAGTTCTTC.

The rearrangement uses TRBV28 and TRBJ1-2, with D maybe TRBD1 (5 bases). Germline loops: CDR1 MDHEN, CDR2 SYDVKM. Trimming took 7 bases from V and 5 from J, leaving 17 bases between them. There are 14 residues in the CDR3. The CDR3 spells CASTPAGGVYGYTF. The CDR3 DNA reads TGTGCCAGCACCCCGGCCGGGGGTGTATATGGCTACACCTTC.

The V call is TRBV2, the J call TRBJ2-2; 8 bases are shared with TRBD1. The germline V gene has CDR1 SNHLY and CDR2 FYNNEI. The CDR3 is 14 residues long. V dropped 5 bases and J dropped 6; count of bases not matched to a gene: 5. CDR3 DNA sequence: TGTGCCAGCAGTAAGGACAGGGAAGCCGGGGAGCTGTTTTTT. This sequence encodes CASSKDREAGELFF.

The chain is built from TRBV28 and TRBJ2-1; 11 bases align to TRBD2. Germline V gives CDR1 MDHEN, CDR2 SYDVKM. The CDR3 is 16 amino acids. V trimming: 8 bases; J trimming: 4 bases; junction bases outside the gene matches: 10. CDR3 sequence: CASQRTGTSGYNEQFF. Here the CDR3 DNA reads TGTGCCAGCCAACGTACCGGGACTAGCGGATACAATGAGCAGTTCTTC.